Reported below is one T cell receptor (beta chain). These data come from a study of OX40 agonist ivuxolimab in advanced cancers. V gave up 0 bases and J gave up 0 bases, with 8 bases separating them. The germline gives CDR1 MNHEY, CDR2 SMNVEV (reference sequence). This CDR3 has 16 amino acids. Only in-frame clones appear in the TCRdb table, and some are missing; sequencing was by immunoSEQ multiplex PCR. In the table there are tens of thousands of clones, about four fifths of which are singletons. The chain employs TRBV27 and TRBJ2-2; D is perhaps TRBD2 (5 bases). The receptor's source is an adult with an advanced solid tumor such as melanoma, head and neck, liver or kidney cancer. The starting material was CD4+ or CD8+ T cells sorted from blood, obtained in a trial of the OX40 agonist ivuxolimab. The CDR3 is CASSLSAGPNTGELFF. CDR3 nucleotides: TGTGCCAGCAGTTTATCGGCGGGTCCGAACACCGGGGAGCTGTTTTTT.